A selection of T cell receptor beta chains follows, all from one sample in a study of neurological immune-mediated disorders. Each CDR3 protein gets one entry after TCRdb re-called the 5' RACE reads with MiXCR. This sample has 55,000 to 75,000 distinct CDR3 sequences, with about 2.5% found just once. What was sequenced was PBMCs. The origin of the receptors is a man aged 50 to 60 with multiple sclerosis. Each CDR3 is given with its conserved first and last residue. D genes are given only for firm matches. Size tells how often a clone was seen (once, few, many) or the class of an expanded clone, and some rows leave it out.

clone size,J gene,V gene,D gene,CDR3 protein,CDR3 DNA
many,TRBJ1-4,TRBV20-1,TRBD1,CSAINRQGSEKLFF,TGCAGTGCGATTAACCGACAGGGGAGTGAAAAACTGTTTTTT
many,TRBJ2-1,TRBV5-6,.,CASSPWVYNEQFF,TGTGCCAGCAGCCCGTGGGTCTACAATGAGCAGTTCTTC
many,TRBJ2-3,TRBV29-1,.,CSVEGPGPTDTQYF,TGCAGCGTGGAGGGTCCGGGGCCCACAGATACGCAGTATTTT
many,TRBJ2-3,TRBV18,.,CASSPFGAGPPNTDTQYF,TGTGCCAGCTCACCATTCGGGGCAGGCCCACCCAACACAGATACGCAGTATTTT
many,TRBJ2-3,TRBV27,.,CASRLTHNTDTQYF,TGTGCCAGCAGGTTGACTCATAACACAGATACGCAGTATTTT
many,TRBJ2-2,TRBV7-2,.,CASLNTGELFF,TGTGCCAGCCTAAACACCGGGGAGCTGTTTTTT
many,TRBJ2-7,TRBV28,.,CASSLRRPPYEQYF,TGTGCCAGCAGTCTTCGACGACCCCCCTACGAGCAGTACTTC
many,TRBJ2-3,TRBV5-6,TRBD1,CASSLVQGMPTDTQYF,TGTGCCAGCAGCTTGGTACAGGGGATGCCCACAGATACGCAGTATTTT
many,TRBJ2-7,TRBV7-2,.,CASSLTGFSYEQYF,TGTGCCAGCAGCTTAACAGGGTTCTCCTACGAGCAGTACTTC
many,TRBJ2-5,TRBV25-1,.,CASSDGGTETQYF,TGTGCCAGCAGTGATGGGGGCACAGAGACCCAGTACTTC
many,TRBJ2-3,TRBV4-1,.,CASSHWLRDLRTDTQYF,TGCGCCAGCAGCCATTGGCTCCGGGACTTACGCACAGATACGCAGTATTTT
.,TRBJ2-7,TRBV10-2,TRBD2,CASSEGGTNPQYF,TGCGCCAGCAGTGAGGGCGGGACTAACCCGCAGTACTTC
many,TRBJ2-6,TRBV9,.,CASSEFARSQGSGANVLTF,TGTGCCAGCAGCGAATTTGCCCGGTCGCAGGGCTCTGGGGCCAACGTCCTGACTTTC
many,TRBJ1-2,TRBV4-3,.,CASSQERAGKYNPYGYTF,TGCGCCAGCAGCCAAGAACGGGCAGGGAAGTATAATCCATATGGCTACACCTTC
many,TRBJ1-1,TRBV27,TRBD1,CASSSDRGMNTEAFF,TGTGCCAGCAGTTCGGACAGGGGGATGAACACTGAAGCTTTCTTT
.,TRBJ1-3,TRBV5-6,.,CASSLAGQGLDGNTIYF,TGTGCCAGCAGCTTGGCCGGGCAGGGTCTTGATGGAAACACCATATATTTT
many,TRBJ1-6,TRBV12-3/TRBV12-4,.,CASSLSDRAYNSPLHF,TGTGCCAGCAGCCTATCGGACAGAGCCTATAATTCACCCCTCCACTTT
many,TRBJ2-1,TRBV4-2,TRBD2,CASSQMGGSRDNEQFF,TGTGCCAGCAGCCAGATGGGAGGGAGTAGAGACAATGAGCAGTTCTTC
many,TRBJ1-2,TRBV6-2/TRBV6-3,.,CASSGGSRSGGYTF,TGTGCCAGCAGTGGGGGGAGCAGGAGTGGCGGCTACACCTTC
many,TRBJ1-1,TRBV7-6,.,CASSLARSAAEAFF,TGTGCCAGCAGCTTAGCTCGGTCGGCAGCGGAAGCTTTCTTT
.,TRBJ2-7,TRBV20-1,.,CSARQSRQAQYF,TGCAGTGCTAGACAGAGTCGGCAAGCGCAGTACTTC
many,TRBJ1-1,TRBV7-2,.,CASSERGVKAFF,TGTGCCAGCAGTGAACGGGGGGTTAAAGCTTTCTTT
many,TRBJ1-5,TRBV7-2,.,CASSSQPGIQPQHF,TGTGCCAGCAGCTCCCAGCCAGGGATTCAGCCCCAGCATTTT
many,TRBJ1-2,TRBV28,.,CASSLAQEANYGYTF,TGTGCCAGCAGTTTAGCCCAGGAAGCCAACTATGGCTACACCTTC
many,TRBJ2-5,TRBV12-3/TRBV12-4,.,CASSRVETQYF,TGTGCCAGCAGTCGTGTTGAGACCCAGTACTTC
many,TRBJ2-5,TRBV27,.,CASSSHVLETQYF,TGTGCCAGCAGTTCCCATGTTCTGGAGACCCAGTACTTC
many,TRBJ2-2,TRBV9,.,CASSVGPSTGELFF,TGTGCCAGCAGCGTCGGACCATCCACCGGGGAGCTGTTTTTT
many,TRBJ1-5,TRBV9,TRBD1,CASSVGTGSDQPQHF,TGTGCCAGCAGCGTAGGGACAGGGTCGGACCAGCCCCAGCATTTT
many,TRBJ2-3,TRBV12-3/TRBV12-4,TRBD2,CASRRLAGGTDTQYF,TGTGCCAGCAGGCGACTAGCGGGGGGCACAGATACGCAGTATTTT
many,TRBJ1-2,TRBV20-1,TRBD1,CSARDGGQGARGYTF,TGCAGTGCTAGAGATGGGGGACAGGGGGCGCGAGGCTACACCTTC
many,TRBJ1-2,TRBV6-2/TRBV6-3,TRBD1,CASSYSTTWTGAYTF,TGTGCCAGCAGTTACTCTACGACTTGGACAGGGGCCTACACCTTC
many,TRBJ2-3,TRBV9,.,CASSVDVILTDTQYF,TGTGCCAGCAGCGTAGATGTGATTCTCACAGATACGCAGTATTTT
many,TRBJ2-1,TRBV14,.,CASSQGVEQFF,TGTGCCAGCAGCCAGGGGGTGGAGCAGTTCTTC
medium-sized,TRBJ2-5,TRBV20-1,.,CSASPTAPSETQYF,TGCAGTGCCTCGCCTACTGCCCCTTCGGAGACCCAGTACTTC
many,TRBJ2-1,TRBV29-1,TRBD1,CSDLTGTNEQFF,TGCAGCGACCTGACAGGGACGAATGAGCAGTTCTTC
many,TRBJ1-1,TRBV12-3/TRBV12-4,TRBD1,CASSSTGLIDTEAFF,TGTGCCAGCAGCTCGACAGGGCTCATCGACACTGAAGCTTTCTTT
many,TRBJ2-3,TRBV4-3,TRBD2,CASSQVAGGRNTQYF,TGCGCCAGCAGCCAAGTTGCGGGGGGCCGAAATACGCAGTATTTT
many,TRBJ1-5,TRBV12-3/TRBV12-4,.,CASSNMGINQPQHF,TGTGCCAGCAGTAACATGGGGATCAATCAGCCCCAGCATTTT
many,TRBJ1-6,TRBV28,.,CATAGQPAYNSPLHF,TGTGCCACTGCGGGGCAGCCTGCCTATAATTCACCCCTCCACTTT
many,TRBJ2-6,TRBV20-1,.,CSARDRTGDYSGANVLTF,TGCAGTGCTAGAGATCGAACAGGGGACTACTCTGGGGCCAACGTCCTGACTTTC
many,TRBJ1-2,TRBV6-6,.,CASSSGQGTDYGYTF,TGTGCCAGCAGCTCCGGGCAGGGCACAGACTATGGCTACACCTTC
many,TRBJ1-2,TRBV5-1,TRBD1,CASSLGQGADYGYTF,TGCGCCAGCAGCCTCGGACAGGGGGCTGACTATGGCTACACCTTC
many,TRBJ2-3,TRBV9,.,CASSPVRDDTQYF,TGTGCCAGCAGTCCAGTCAGGGATGATACGCAGTATTTT
many,TRBJ1-1,TRBV12-3/TRBV12-4,.,CASSSGMNTEAFF,TGTGCCAGCAGTTCGGGGATGAACACTGAAGCTTTCTTT
many,TRBJ2-1,TRBV20-1,.,CSASTGSGPYNEQFF,TGCAGTGCTAGCACCGGGTCGGGGCCCTACAATGAGCAGTTCTTC
many,TRBJ2-5,TRBV7-8,.,CASSHDQGRGPSQETQYF,TGTGCCAGCAGCCACGATCAGGGGCGGGGGCCTTCCCAAGAGACCCAGTACTTC
many,TRBJ2-3,TRBV29-1,TRBD2,CSPPPGLAGDTDTQYF,TGCAGCCCACCCCCTGGACTAGCGGGGGACACAGATACGCAGTATTTT
few,TRBJ2-3,TRBV6-5,.,CASSYSQQRTDTQYF,TGTGCCAGCAGTTACTCTCAGCAGCGCACAGATACGCAGTATTTT